Following are 24 T cell receptor beta chains from one sample sequenced in a study of shared clonotypes between healthy human individuals. Sequencing used immunoSEQ multiplex PCR; TCRdb keeps in-frame clones, though not all of them. Of around 450,000 clones listed, around 75% were seen once; the top ten hold 13%. Source material: PBMCs. These receptors originate from a woman in her thirties or forties in good health. Some clones in this sample may be carry-over from other donors' samples.

CDR3 in DNA: TGTGCCAGCAGCCGACAGGGCCGGGGATCACCCCTCCACTTT. Its protein product is CASSRQGRGSPLHF. The rearrangement uses TRBV27 and TRBJ1-6; 7 bases are a match to TRBD1. J lost 10 bases, V lost 6 bases, and 9 bases had no gene match. There are 14 residues in the CDR3. Germline loops: CDR1 MNHEY, CDR2 SMNVEV (reference sequence).

This clone was counted a single time. The V gene is TRBV19, the J gene TRBJ2-3; 8 positions agree with TRBD2. The J segment lost 0 bases and the V segment lost 5 bases, leaving 7 bases of the junction unmatched. CDR3 length equals 16 residues. CDR1 and CDR2 from the germline V gene are LNHDA and SQIVND (reference sequence). The chain's CDR3 is CASSWPSGSSTDTQYF. CDR3 nucleotides: TGTGCCAGTAGTTGGCCTAGCGGGTCTAGCACAGATACGCAGTATTTT.

This clone was recorded a few times. The chain has TRBV5-1 and TRBJ1-1; D not resolved. V lost 4 bases and J lost 4, with 11 bases in between. The CDR3 length is 13 residues. Germline V gene lookup returns CDR1 SGHRS and CDR2 YFSETQ. The CDR3 protein is CASSPSGFTEAFF. CDR3 DNA sequence: TGCGCCAGCAGCCCATCTGGGTTCACTGAAGCTTTCTTT.

This clone was picked up one time. The chain carries TRBV6-1 and TRBJ2-1; 12 bases fit TRBD1. The CDR3 sequence is 15 residues long. J was trimmed by 8 bases and V by 6 bases; bases with no gene match: 8. CDR1 is MNHNS, CDR2 SASEGT, per germline. CDR3 sequence: CASRWDRGLVDEQFF. For the CDR3, the DNA is TGTGCCAGCAGGTGGGACAGGGGGCTAGTCGATGAGCAGTTCTTC.

V is TRBV18 and J is TRBJ1-5; D might be TRBD1 (6 bases). In germline, CDR1 is KGHSH, CDR2 LQKENI. Trimming shortened V by 8 bases and J by 5 bases, and 13 bases separated the two germline ends. The CDR3 length is 13 residues. The CDR3 bases are TGTGCCAGCCAACAGGGAACCGATCAGCCCCAGCATTTT. Protein product: CASQQGTDQPQHF.

The V and J genes are TRBV11-3 and TRBJ2-5; 13 nucleotides align to TRBD2. The CDR3 consists of 16 residues. V dropped 5 bases and J dropped 1; count of bases not matched to a gene: 4. Germline loops: CDR1 SGHNT, CDR2 YENEEA. The CDR3 region is CASSVGTSGTQETQYF. The CDR3 bases are TGTGCCAGCAGCGTTGGGACTAGCGGGACCCAAGAGACCCAGTACTTC.

The gene calls are TRBV5-4 and TRBJ2-5; 7 bases fit TRBD1. The DNA matches TRBJ2-7 better at its end, which makes the J call doubtful. This CDR3 comprises 13 residues. Per germline, CDR1 SGHNT and CDR2 YYREEE (reference sequence). The CDR3 protein is CASSLSGTAEQYF. The CDR3 coding sequence is TGTGCCAGCAGCCTATCCGGGACAGCCGAGCAGTACTTC.

This clone was seen once. The J gene is TRBJ2-7, the V gene TRBV4-3; 9 bases fit TRBD1. Germline CDR1 is LGHNA and CDR2 is YSLEER. The CDR3 has 14 residues. Germline trimming cut 3 bases from V and 0 bases from J; bases unmatched to any gene: 0. The CDR3 reads CASSQTGGSYEQYF. In DNA form, the CDR3 reads TGCGCCAGCAGCCAGACAGGGGGCTCCTACGAGCAGTACTTC.

This clone was observed a handful of times. The CDR3 spells CASSTPLGGTSYEQYF. CDR3 DNA: TGTGCCAGTAGTACCCCTCTGGGGGGGACTTCCTACGAGCAGTACTTC. The rearrangement links TRBV19 to TRBJ2-7, with TRBD2 matching over 7 bases. The CDR3 spans 16 residues. The V gene's germline CDR1 is LNHDA and CDR2 SQIVND (reference sequence). Trimming cost V 4 bases and J 1 base; bases outside gene matches: 10.

This clone was detected once. The chain is built from TRBV10-3 and TRBJ2-3, with TRBD1 matching over 9 bases. Germline loops: CDR1 ENHRY, CDR2 SYGVKD. The CDR3 length is 15 residues. V lost 6 bases and J lost 0; bases outside the gene matches: 4. DNA for the CDR3: TGTGCCATCAGGCGGGACAGGGAGAGCACAGATACGCAGTATTTT. Protein: CAIRRDRESTDTQYF.

This clone was seen just once. This chain connects TRBV30 to TRBJ2-1, with a tentative D call TRBD2 (5 bases). The CDR3 is 15 residues long. CDR1 and CDR2 from the germline V gene are GTSNPN and SVGIG (reference sequence). Trimming shortened V by 1 base and J by 0 bases, and 10 bases separated the two germline ends. DNA for the CDR3: TGTGCCTGGAGTGCCGGGGATCACTCCTACAATGAGCAGTTCTTC. It specifies CAWSAGDHSYNEQFF.

This chain connects TRBV15 to TRBJ2-1, with TRBD2 matching over 15 bases. The CDR3 is 16 amino acids. The germline V gene encodes CDR1 LNHNV and CDR2 YYDKDF (reference sequence). After removal of 0 bases from V and 12 bases from J, the junction contained 6 bases not matched to a gene. CDR3 loop: CATSREGRTSGRVQFF. The CDR3 region has the DNA TGTGCCACCAGCAGAGAGGGCCGGACTAGCGGGAGGGTGCAGTTCTTC.

On this clone itself: The sample contains more than one DNA sequence encoding this CDR3. The chain recombines TRBV28 with TRBJ1-2; unclear D gene. CDR1 is MDHEN and CDR2 is SYDVKM in the germline V gene. The CDR3 spans 12 residues. V gave up 4 bases and J gave up 2 bases, with 5 bases separating them. CDR3 loop: CASSSPNYGYTF. CDR3 bases: TGTGCCAGCAGTTCTCCAAACTATGGCTACACCTTC.

V usage is TRBV14 and J usage is TRBJ2-3; D may be TRBD2 (6 bases). Deletions cut 1 base from V and 4 bases from J, with 6 bases between. The germline V gene has CDR1 SGHDN and CDR2 FVKESK. This CDR3 spans 13 amino acids. In nucleotides, the CDR3 is TGTGCCAGCAGCCAAGGGGGGGCAGATACGCAGTATTTT. Its protein product is CASSQGGADTQYF.

This clone was counted between two and nine times. This chain uses TRBV5-1 with TRBJ1-6; D remains unclear. The CDR3 is made up of 16 amino acids. CDR1 is SGHRS, CDR2 YFSETQ, per germline. V was pared by 0 bases and J by 7 bases, with 14 bases between. The CDR3 DNA sequence: TGCGCCAGCAGCTTGGGACGCATTTTTAGCAATTCACCCCTCCACTTT. Translation gives CASSLGRIFSNSPLHF.

This clone was picked up one time. The chain is built from TRBV30 and TRBJ2-6; D gene unclear. The CDR3 runs to 13 residues. Germline V lookup: CDR1 GTSNPN, CDR2 SVGIG (reference sequence). Trimming took 4 bases from V and 4 from J, leaving 8 bases between them. The CDR3 loop reads CAWIRRGANVLTF. The CDR3 coding sequence is TGTGCCTGGATTCGTCGGGGGGCCAACGTCCTGACTTTC.

This clone was detected only a few times. The chain carries TRBV28 and TRBJ2-7; perhaps TRBD1 as D (5 bases). CDR1 and CDR2 from the germline V gene are MDHEN and SYDVKM. There are 14 residues in the CDR3. Deletions cut 6 bases from V and 2 bases from J, with 14 bases between. CDR3 in amino acids: CASRGAGNAYEQYF. CDR3 bases: TGTGCCAGCAGAGGCGCAGGGAACGCCTACGAGCAGTACTTC.

The sample holds a few counts of this clone. The chain uses TRBV30 and TRBJ1-1, with 8 bases aligning to TRBD1. V lost 4 bases, J lost 1 base, and 5 bases stayed unmatched. The V gene's germline CDR1 is GTSNPN and CDR2 SVGIG (reference sequence). CDR3 size: 14 residues. CDR3: CAWKKTGENTEAFF. The DNA of the CDR3 is TGTGCCTGGAAGAAGACAGGGGAGAACACTGAAGCTTTCTTT.

The V gene is TRBV27, the J gene TRBJ1-2, with D possibly matching TRBD1 (6 bases). CDR3 length equals 13 residues. The germline CDR1 and CDR2 sequences are MNHEY and SMNVEV (reference sequence). V was clipped by 3 bases and J by 5 bases, with 10 bases between them. CDR3 in amino acids: CASSFSRGYGYTF. Written as DNA, the CDR3 is TGTGCCAGCAGTTTCTCTAGGGGGTATGGCTACACCTTC.

The chain uses TRBV7-9 and TRBJ2-3; maybe TRBD2 (6 bases). V was shortened by 5 bases and J by 5 bases, with 11 bases between the two germline ends. Germline loops: CDR1 SEHNR, CDR2 FQNEAQ (reference sequence). The CDR3 covers 13 residues. The CDR3 DNA sequence: TGTGCCAGCAGCCGGGACTCCAAAGATACGCAGTATTTT. Protein product: CASSRDSKDTQYF.

This clone was seen more than once but under ten times. V usage is TRBV7-2 and J usage is TRBJ2-1; no firm D call. The V end was cut by 0 bases, the J end by 8 bases, with 14 bases between. Germline V gene lookup returns CDR1 SGHTA and CDR2 FQGNSA. The CDR3 runs to 15 residues. The CDR3 DNA is TGTGCCAGCAGCTTAGCGACCCAGGATCGCTATGAGCAGTTCTTC. It codes for CASSLATQDRYEQFF.

DNA for the CDR3: TGTGCCAGCACCGAAGACAGGGGTGGCTACACCTTC. Its translation is CASTEDRGGYTF. The rearrangement joins TRBV5-5 to TRBJ1-2, with 8 bases matching TRBD1. The CDR3 extends over 12 amino acids. V was clipped by 6 bases and J by 7 bases; unmatched bases: 5. Germline assignment: CDR1 SGHKS and CDR2 YYEKEE (reference sequence).

This clone was picked up one time. The chain recombines TRBV5-1 with TRBJ2-3; 10 nucleotides line up with TRBD1. The CDR3 totals 16 residues. J lost 3 bases, V lost 0 bases, and 4 bases had no gene match. The V gene's germline CDR1 is SGHRS and CDR2 YFSETQ. The CDR3 coding sequence is TGCGCCAGCAGCTTGGGACAGGGGGCGAGGACAGATACGCAGTATTTT. The encoded protein is CASSLGQGARTDTQYF.

This clone was picked up one time. It is likely a read error: a sequence one base away is far more abundant. The rearrangement uses TRBV14 and TRBJ2-7; D is unclear. The assigned J gene may be wrong: the sequence end matches TRBJ2-5 better. The CDR3 has 14 residues. Germline-derived CDR1 and CDR2 are SGHDN and FVKESK. The CDR3 protein is CASSQPALRETQYF. In nucleotides, the CDR3 is TGTGCCAGCAGCCAGCCAGCTCTTCGTGAGACCCAGTACTTC.